Below are 13 T cell receptor beta chains sequenced from a single sample in a study of blood T cell repertoires in COVID-19. Profiled with immunoSEQ multiplex PCR; TCRdb holds only in-frame clones, not every one. Here the sample spans about 110,000 clones, 70% to 80% being singletons. Sequencing used peripheral blood. These receptors all come from a woman aged 55-69 years with acute or convalescent COVID-19.

V gene TRBV5-4 combines with J gene TRBJ1-1; tentative D call: TRBD1 (5 bases). V was cut by 4 bases and J by 5 bases, with 15 bases left in between. Looked up from germline, CDR1 is SGHNT and CDR2 is YYREEE (reference sequence). The CDR3 extends over 14 amino acids. Here the CDR3 reads CASSIQGSGTEAFF. The DNA of the CDR3 is TGTGCCAGCAGCATTCAGGGCAGTGGGACTGAAGCTTTCTTT.

This chain joins TRBV6-6 and TRBJ1-4, with 7 bases that match TRBD1. The CDR3 extends over 15 amino acids. Germline CDR1 and CDR2: MNHNY and SVGAGI (reference sequence). V shed 5 bases and J 4 bases; nucleotides not matched to a gene: 7. CDR3 residues: CASSPGTADNEKLFF. CDR3 DNA sequence: TGTGCCAGCAGTCCCGGGACAGCAGATAATGAAAAACTGTTTTTT.

This chain joins TRBV6-5 and TRBJ1-5, with 8 positions matching TRBD1. The ends lost 4 bases at V and 13 bases at J; junction bases unmatched: 6. The CDR3 sequence is 12 residues long. CDR1 is MNHEY, CDR2 SVGAGI, per germline. CDR3 residues: CASSWDRIIQHF. The CDR3 nucleotides are TGTGCCAGCAGTTGGGACAGGATAATTCAGCATTTT.

The genes are TRBV18 and TRBJ1-4; 7 nucleotides match TRBD1. The V segment lost 4 bases and the J segment 4 bases; nucleotides outside the gene matches: 3. The CDR3 runs 14 residues. CDR1 is KGHSH and CDR2 is LQKENI in the germline V gene. CDR3 protein: CASSQGAGNEKLFF. The CDR3 nucleotides read TGTGCCAGCTCACAGGGGGCCGGTAATGAAAAACTGTTTTTT.

The chain is built from TRBV5-5 and TRBJ1-1; D gene unclear. The CDR3 runs to 18 residues. Trimming left V 4 bases short and J 1 base short, with 23 bases between. Germline CDR1 and CDR2: SGHKS and YYEKEE (reference sequence). CDR3: CASSPHAGRVGGNTEAFF. The CDR3 coding sequence is TGTGCCAGCAGCCCCCATGCCGGTAGGGTAGGAGGGAACACTGAAGCTTTCTTT. The variable domain in full, completed from reference TRBV5-5 and TRBJ1-1, reads DAGVTQSPTHLIKTRGQQVTLRCSPISGHKSVSWYQQVLGQGPQFIFQYYEKEERGRGNFPDRFSARQFPNYSSELNVNALLLGDSALYLCASSPHAGRVGGNTEAFFGQGTRLTVV.

This chain uses TRBV30 with TRBJ1-3; tentative D call: TRBD1 (5 bases). This CDR3 is 13 amino acids long. V was cut by 7 bases and J by 0 bases, with 10 bases left in between. Germline V lookup: CDR1 GTSNPN, CDR2 SVGIG (reference sequence). As DNA, the CDR3 is TGTGCCTTAGCAGGGTTCTCTGGAAACACCATATATTTT. Translating it yields CALAGFSGNTIYF.

This chain links TRBV30 with TRBJ1-1; 9 bases fit TRBD1. Germline CDR1 is GTSNPN and CDR2 is SVGIG (reference sequence). CDR3 length: 15 residues. The trim removed 3 bases at V and 1 base at J, leaving 6 bases unmatched. The CDR3 here is CAWSPKTGGNTEAFF. DNA for the CDR3: TGTGCCTGGAGCCCCAAGACAGGGGGGAACACTGAAGCTTTCTTT.

The chain combines TRBV5-1 with TRBJ2-5, with 8 bases aligning to TRBD1. J was trimmed by 5 bases and V by 4 bases; bases with no gene match: 10. Germline V gene lookup returns CDR1 SGHRS and CDR2 YFSETQ. There are 15 residues in the CDR3. The CDR3 DNA is TGCGCCAGCAGCAAAGGACAGGGAATTCAGGAGACCCAGTACTTC. Translated: CASSKGQGIQETQYF.

This rearrangement joins TRBV5-4 to TRBJ2-7; no reliable D call. Germline assignment: CDR1 SGHNT and CDR2 YYREEE (reference sequence). The CDR3 length is 11 residues. V lost 4 bases and J lost 6, with 8 bases in between. The CDR3 DNA reads TGTGCCAGCAGCCTTGGCCGCGAGCAGTACTTC. This encodes CASSLGREQYF.

J is TRBJ1-4 and V is TRBV2, with D maybe TRBD1 (5 bases). The CDR3 runs 14 residues. V lost 6 bases and J 4 bases, leaving 12 bases between the germline ends. The germline CDR1 and CDR2 sequences are SNHLY and FYNNEI. The chain's CDR3 is CASRAGLNNEKLFF. CDR3 nucleotide sequence: TGTGCCAGCAGGGCAGGGCTGAATAATGAAAAACTGTTTTTT.

This clone came up a few times. This chain uses TRBV5-6 with TRBJ1-1; no reliable D call. Trimming stripped 3 bases from V and 4 bases from J, with 7 bases between. This CDR3 is built from 12 residues. CDR1 SGHDT and CDR2 YYEEEE come from the germline V gene. CDR3 protein: CASSSVRTEAFF. DNA of the CDR3: TGTGCCAGCAGCTCAGTCCGCACTGAAGCTTTCTTT.

CDR3 residues: CASSQDGTRRADTQYF. The CDR3 DNA is TGTGCCAGCAGCCAAGATGGGACTAGGAGGGCAGATACGCAGTATTTT. The chain links TRBV4-2 to TRBJ2-3; 8 bases agree with TRBD2. Germline V gives CDR1 LGHNA, CDR2 YNFKEQ. This CDR3 contains 16 residues. Trimming cost V 0 bases and J 4 bases; bases outside gene matches: 6.

V and J are TRBV10-3 and TRBJ2-1, with 8 bases identical to TRBD2. The V and J ends lost 7 bases and 2 bases, in that order; junction bases with no gene match: 7. The CDR3 is made up of 15 amino acids. CDR1 and CDR2 from the germline V gene are ENHRY and SYGVKD. CDR3 protein: CAIMGAGETYNEQFF. DNA for the CDR3: TGTGCCATCATGGGAGCGGGGGAGACCTACAATGAGCAGTTCTTC.